The 14 T cell receptor beta chains in this list originate from one sample, sequenced in a study of neurological immune-mediated disorders. TCRdb analysed the 5' RACE reads with MiXCR anew, one entry per CDR3 protein. The sample lists tens of thousands of distinct CDR3 sequences; 3.5% to 5% were seen once. The sequenced material came from PBMCs. Source of these receptors: a man younger than 40 with multiple sclerosis.

A few counts support this clonotype. The chain is built from TRBV20-1 and TRBJ2-3; 13 bases are a match to TRBD2. CDR3 length: 18 amino acids. Germline lookup yields CDR1 DFQATT and CDR2 SNEGSKA (reference sequence). J was trimmed by 1 base and V by 6 bases; bases with no gene match: 13. The CDR3 sequence: CSAEVLAGGLARTDTQYF. CDR3 DNA sequence: TGCAGTGCGGAAGTACTAGCGGGGGGGCTTGCTCGCACAGATACGCAGTATTTT.

There are many counts of this clonotype. The chain recombines TRBV5-5 with TRBJ1-1; no clear D. This CDR3 is 13 amino acids long. V was shortened by 0 bases and J by 1 base, with 4 bases between the two germline ends. Germline V CDR1 and CDR2: SGHKS, YYEKEE (reference sequence). The CDR3 is CASSLARNTEAFF. The CDR3 DNA follows: TGTGCCAGCAGCTTGGCCAGGAACACTGAAGCTTTCTTT.

This clonotype was found many times. The chain joins TRBV29-1 to TRBJ2-2, with 7 positions matching TRBD2. V shed 7 bases, J shed 5 bases, and the junction held 4 bases outside the gene matches. CDR1 and CDR2 (germline): SQVTM, ANQGSEA. CDR3 length equals 12 residues. CDR3 coding DNA: TGCAGCGGGACTAGTGGAACCGGGGAGCTGTTTTTT. Encoded protein: CSGTSGTGELFF.

The sample holds many counts of this clonotype. This rearrangement joins TRBV20-1 to TRBJ2-1, with D maybe TRBD2 (6 bases). This CDR3 contains 13 residues. The V gene lost 3 bases and the J gene lost 1 base, with 7 bases spanning the gap. Germline values: CDR1 DFQATT, CDR2 SNEGSKA (reference sequence). The DNA for the CDR3 is TGCAGTGCTAGTAGCGGTTCCTACAATGAGCAGTTCTTC. The encoded protein is CSASSGSYNEQFF.

This clonotype appeared many times. This chain connects TRBV20-1 to TRBJ1-4; 8 nucleotides align to TRBD1. The length of the CDR3 is 13 residues. V was clipped by 5 bases and J by 8 bases; unmatched bases: 7. From germline, CDR1 is DFQATT and CDR2 SNEGSKA (reference sequence). CDR3 nucleotide sequence: TGCAGTGCTGTTGGACAGGGATCAGAAAAACTGTTTTTT. Translating gives CSAVGQGSEKLFF.

This clonotype showed up many times. The chain joins TRBV4-1 to TRBJ2-1; TRBD1 is a possible D gene (5 bases). The V gene's germline CDR1 is MGHRA and CDR2 YSYEKL. This CDR3 has 19 amino acids. V dropped 3 bases and J dropped 0 bases, with 21 bases sitting between them. CDR3 sequence reads: CASSQSAWGPLRSYNEQFF. The CDR3, as DNA: TGCGCCAGCAGCCAGTCTGCTTGGGGCCCTCTGCGCTCCTACAATGAGCAGTTCTTC.

This clonotype was picked up many times. The chain employs TRBV12-3 or TRBV12-4 and TRBJ2-1, with a tentative D call TRBD2 (6 bases). The germline V and J ends were trimmed by 3 bases and 0 bases, with 12 bases remaining between them. This CDR3 is 16 amino acids long. The CDR3: CASSFWAGNSYNEQFF. As DNA, the CDR3 is TGTGCCAGCAGTTTTTGGGCGGGAAACTCCTACAATGAGCAGTTCTTC.

This clonotype was recorded many times. The genes are TRBV6-2 or TRBV6-3 and TRBJ2-3; D may be TRBD2 (5 bases). Germline assignment: CDR1 MNHEY and CDR2 SVGEGT. V was cut by 4 bases and J by 11 bases, with 10 bases left in between. The CDR3 consists of 11 residues. CDR3 protein: CASSFGKGQYF. The CDR3 DNA follows: TGTGCCAGCAGTTTCGGGAAGGGGCAGTATTTT.

This clonotype occurred many times. Mismatch with germline at one junction end may stem from a read error. V gene TRBV9 combines with J gene TRBJ1-6; unclear D gene. Germline loops: CDR1 SGDLS, CDR2 YYNGEE. The CDR3 is 13 amino acids. In nucleotides, the CDR3 is TGTGCCAGCAGCGTTATTGTGGGTTCACCCCTCAACTTT. Translation gives CASSVIVGSPLNF.

This clonotype has ten or more counts. The chain joins TRBV20-1 to TRBJ2-2, with TRBD2 identical over 13 bases. Trimming took 6 bases from V and 6 from J; bases not matched to a gene: 7. This CDR3 spans 15 amino acids. Germline-derived CDR1 and CDR2 are DFQATT and SNEGSKA (reference sequence). In DNA, the CDR3 is TGCAGTGCCCCGAGGACTAGCGGGGGATCCGGGGAGCTGTTTTTT. Translating it yields CSAPRTSGGSGELFF.

This clonotype was seen at least ten times. The chain uses TRBV28 and TRBJ2-5; D call uncertain. V lost 1 base, J lost 2 bases, and 14 bases lay in between. The CDR3 length is 16 residues. CDR1 is MDHEN, CDR2 SYDVKM, per germline. The DNA for the CDR3 is TGTGCCAGCAGTTTATCCGTTAACAGCCTTCAAGAGACCCAGTACTTC. Encoded protein: CASSLSVNSLQETQYF.

In its sample, this clonotype was seen many times. This clone may be a read error of a much larger clone one base away. The gene calls are TRBV28 and TRBJ2-7, with a weak D call TRBD2 (5 bases). V lost 5 bases, J lost 1 base, and 15 bases lay in between. The CDR3 is made up of 15 amino acids. Germline CDR1 is MDHEN and CDR2 is SYDVKM. The CDR3 is CASSPPGEKSYEQYF. CDR3 coding DNA: TGTGCCAGCAGTCCCCCCGGGGAAAAGTCCTACGAGCAGTACTTC.

This clonotype was counted ten times or more. The chain uses TRBV27 and TRBJ2-7, with 10 bases aligning to TRBD1. Per germline, CDR1 MNHEY and CDR2 SMNVEV (reference sequence). V was clipped by 6 bases and J by 3 bases; unmatched bases: 8. This CDR3 is 15 amino acids long. CDR3 sequence reads: CASRNPGQGIYEQYF. For the CDR3, the DNA is TGTGCCAGCAGAAATCCGGGACAGGGGATCTACGAGCAGTACTTC.

This clonotype was seen ten or more times. At one of its ends the junction is not consistent with the germline gene, which may arise from a read error. This chain links TRBV12-3 or TRBV12-4 with TRBJ1-1; 8 nucleotides align to TRBD1. The CDR3 consists of 15 residues. This chain's CDR3 is CASSLARGDRPEAFF. As DNA, the CDR3 is TGTGCCAGCAGTCTAGCCCGGGGGGACAGGCCCGAAGCTTTCTTT.